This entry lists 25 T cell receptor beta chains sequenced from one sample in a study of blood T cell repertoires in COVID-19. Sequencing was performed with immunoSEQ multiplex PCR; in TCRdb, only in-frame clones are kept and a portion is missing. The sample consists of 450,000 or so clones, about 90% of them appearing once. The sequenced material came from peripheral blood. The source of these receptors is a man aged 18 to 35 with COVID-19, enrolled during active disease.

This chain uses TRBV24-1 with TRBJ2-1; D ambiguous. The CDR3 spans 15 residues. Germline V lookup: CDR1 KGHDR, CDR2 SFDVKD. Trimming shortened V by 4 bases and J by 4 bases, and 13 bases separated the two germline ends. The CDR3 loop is CATSDVGGIYNEQFF. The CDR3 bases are TGTGCCACCAGTGACGTAGGCGGAATATACAATGAGCAGTTCTTC.

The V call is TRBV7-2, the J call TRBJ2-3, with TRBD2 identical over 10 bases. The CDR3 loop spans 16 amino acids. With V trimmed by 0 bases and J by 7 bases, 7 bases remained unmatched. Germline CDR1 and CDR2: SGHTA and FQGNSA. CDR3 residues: CASSLARTSGYHTQYF. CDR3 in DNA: TGTGCCAGCAGCTTAGCGAGGACTAGCGGTTATCATACGCAGTATTTT.

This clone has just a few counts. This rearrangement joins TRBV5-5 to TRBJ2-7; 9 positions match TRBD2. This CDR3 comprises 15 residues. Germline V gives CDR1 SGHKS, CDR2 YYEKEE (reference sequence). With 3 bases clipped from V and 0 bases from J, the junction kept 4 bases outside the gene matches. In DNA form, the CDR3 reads TGTGCCAGCAGCTCGACTAGCGGAAGCTCCTACGAGCAGTACTTC. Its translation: CASSSTSGSSYEQYF. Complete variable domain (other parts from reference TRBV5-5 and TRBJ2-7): DAGVTQSPTHLIKTRGQQVTLRCSPISGHKSVSWYQQVLGQGPQFIFQYYEKEERGRGNFPDRFSARQFPNYSSELNVNALLLGDSALYLCASSSTSGSSYEQYFGPGTRLTVT.

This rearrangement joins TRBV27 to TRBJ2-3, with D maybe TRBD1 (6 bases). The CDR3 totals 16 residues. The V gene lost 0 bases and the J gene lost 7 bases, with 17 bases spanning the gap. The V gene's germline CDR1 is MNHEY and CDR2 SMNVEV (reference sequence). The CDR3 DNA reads TGTGCCAGCAGTTTATCCCGTACCCAGGGGTTGAATACGCAGTATTTT. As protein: CASSLSRTQGLNTQYF.

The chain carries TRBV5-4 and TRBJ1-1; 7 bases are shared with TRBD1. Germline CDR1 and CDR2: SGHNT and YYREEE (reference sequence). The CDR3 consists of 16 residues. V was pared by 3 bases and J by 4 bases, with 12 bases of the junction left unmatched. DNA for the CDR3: TGTGCCAGCAGCTCCAAACAGGGGCCACGGGGCACTGAAGCTTTCTTT. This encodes CASSSKQGPRGTEAFF. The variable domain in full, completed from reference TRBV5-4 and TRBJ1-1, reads ETGVTQSPTHLIKTRGQQVTLRCSSQSGHNTVSWYQQALGQGPQFIFQYYREEENGRGNFPPRFSGLQFPNYSSELNVNALELDDSALYLCASSSKQGPRGTEAFFGQGTRLTVV.

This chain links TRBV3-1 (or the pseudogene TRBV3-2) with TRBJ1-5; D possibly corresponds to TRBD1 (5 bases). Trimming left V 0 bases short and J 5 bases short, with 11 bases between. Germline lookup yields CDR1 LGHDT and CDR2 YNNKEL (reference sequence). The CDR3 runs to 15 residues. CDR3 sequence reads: CASSQDMDNYQPQHF. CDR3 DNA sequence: TGTGCCAGCAGCCAAGATATGGACAACTATCAGCCCCAGCATTTT.

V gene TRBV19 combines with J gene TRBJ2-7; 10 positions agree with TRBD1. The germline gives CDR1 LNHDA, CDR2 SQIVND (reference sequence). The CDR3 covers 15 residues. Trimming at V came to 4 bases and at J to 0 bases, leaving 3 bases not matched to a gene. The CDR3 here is CASSKGQGSSYEQYF. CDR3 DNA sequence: TGTGCCAGTAGTAAGGGACAGGGGAGCTCCTACGAGCAGTACTTC.

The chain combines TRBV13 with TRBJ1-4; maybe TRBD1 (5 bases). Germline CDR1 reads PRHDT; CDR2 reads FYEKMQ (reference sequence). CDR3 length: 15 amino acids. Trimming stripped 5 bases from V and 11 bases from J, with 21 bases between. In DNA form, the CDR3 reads TGTGCCAGCAGCGCGAGGGGACTGTCTTCGAGGAAACTGTTTTTT. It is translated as CASSARGLSSRKLFF.

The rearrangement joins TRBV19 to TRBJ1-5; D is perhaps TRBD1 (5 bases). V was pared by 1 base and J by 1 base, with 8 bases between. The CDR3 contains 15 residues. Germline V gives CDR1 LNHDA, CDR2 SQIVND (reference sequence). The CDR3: CASSIGTPSNQPQHF. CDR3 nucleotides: TGTGCCAGTAGTATAGGGACACCGAGCAATCAGCCCCAGCATTTT.

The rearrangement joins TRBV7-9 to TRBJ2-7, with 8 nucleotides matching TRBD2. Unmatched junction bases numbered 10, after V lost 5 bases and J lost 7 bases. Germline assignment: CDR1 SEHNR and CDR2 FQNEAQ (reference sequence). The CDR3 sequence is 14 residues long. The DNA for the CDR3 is TGTGCCAGCAGCCGTAGCGGGACCCCTGGGGAGCAGTACTTC. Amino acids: CASSRSGTPGEQYF.

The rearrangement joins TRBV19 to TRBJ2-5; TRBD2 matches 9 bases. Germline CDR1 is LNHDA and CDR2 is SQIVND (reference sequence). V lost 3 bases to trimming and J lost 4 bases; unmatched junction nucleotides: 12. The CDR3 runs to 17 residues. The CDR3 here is CASSIPATSGGPETQYF. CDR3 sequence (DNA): TGTGCCAGTAGTATTCCCGCGACTAGCGGTGGGCCAGAGACCCAGTACTTC.

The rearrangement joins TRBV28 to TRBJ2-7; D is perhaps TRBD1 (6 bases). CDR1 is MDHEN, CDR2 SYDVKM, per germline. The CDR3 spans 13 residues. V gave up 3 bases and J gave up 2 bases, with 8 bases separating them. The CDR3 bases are TGTGCCAGCAGTTTTTCAGGGGCCTACGAGCAGTACTTC. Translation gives CASSFSGAYEQYF.

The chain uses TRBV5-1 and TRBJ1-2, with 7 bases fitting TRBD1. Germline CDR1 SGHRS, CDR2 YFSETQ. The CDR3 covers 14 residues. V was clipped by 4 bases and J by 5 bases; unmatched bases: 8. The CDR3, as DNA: TGCGCCAGCAGCAGTCGGACAGGAGGGTATGGCTACACCTTC. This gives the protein CASSSRTGGYGYTF.

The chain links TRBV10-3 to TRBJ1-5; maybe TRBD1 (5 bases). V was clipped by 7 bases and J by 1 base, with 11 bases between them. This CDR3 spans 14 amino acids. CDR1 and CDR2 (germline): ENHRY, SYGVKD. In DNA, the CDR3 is TGTGCCATCAAAGGGGCAGGAAGCAATCAGCCCCAGCATTTT. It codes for CAIKGAGSNQPQHF.

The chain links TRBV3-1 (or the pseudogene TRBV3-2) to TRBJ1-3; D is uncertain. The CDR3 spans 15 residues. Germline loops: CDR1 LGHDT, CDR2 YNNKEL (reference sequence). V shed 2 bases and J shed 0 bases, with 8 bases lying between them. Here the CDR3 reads CASSQSSDSGNTIYF. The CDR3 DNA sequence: TGTGCCAGCAGCCAATCTAGCGACTCTGGAAACACCATATATTTT.

The DNA for the CDR3 is TGTGCCAGCAGCTCCGGGACTGGATCCTCACCCCTCCACTTT. It encodes CASSSGTGSSPLHF. V gene TRBV3-1 (or the pseudogene TRBV3-2) combines with J gene TRBJ1-6; D perhaps matches TRBD1 (5 bases). The CDR3 loop spans 14 amino acids. Germline CDR1 and CDR2: LGHDT and YNNKEL (reference sequence). V lost 5 bases and J 10 bases, leaving 15 bases between the germline ends.

CDR3 residues: CASSLSFTEAFF. CDR3 sequence (DNA): TGTGCCAGCAGTTTGTCATTTACTGAAGCTTTCTTT. The chain links TRBV12-3 or TRBV12-4 to TRBJ1-1, with no clear D. The length of the CDR3 is 12 residues. V was trimmed by 3 bases and J by 5 bases, leaving 7 bases between them.

CDR3 DNA sequence: TGTGCCAGCAGCTCCGGGACTAACTCGCAGTGGGAGACCCAGTACTTC. As protein: CASSSGTNSQWETQYF. The V call is TRBV7-9, the J call TRBJ2-5; 7 bases align to TRBD2. The CDR3 totals 16 residues. Losses at the gene ends were 4 bases for V and 5 bases for J; bases not matched to a gene: 13. Germline V gene sequence: CDR1 SEHNR, CDR2 FQNEAQ (reference sequence). The entire variable domain, with the rest obtained from reference TRBV7-9 and TRBJ2-5, is as follows: DTGVSQNPRHKITKRGQNVTFRCDPISEHNRLYWYRQTLGQGPEFLTYFQNEAQLEKSRLLSDRFSAERPKGSFSTLEIQRTEQGDSAMYLCASSSGTNSQWETQYFGPGTRLLVL.

The chain's CDR3 is CASSLWGLSEATNEKLFF. CDR3 DNA sequence: TGCGCCAGCAGCTTGTGGGGACTCTCAGAAGCAACTAATGAAAAACTGTTTTTT. V and J are TRBV5-1 and TRBJ1-4, with D maybe TRBD1 (5 bases). Trimming took off 1 base at V and 0 bases at J, with 16 bases between the two ends. CDR1 is SGHRS, CDR2 YFSETQ, per germline. This CDR3 region has 18 residues.

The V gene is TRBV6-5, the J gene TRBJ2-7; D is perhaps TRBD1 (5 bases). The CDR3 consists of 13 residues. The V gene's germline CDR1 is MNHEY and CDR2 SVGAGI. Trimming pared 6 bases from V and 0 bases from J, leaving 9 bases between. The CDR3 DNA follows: TGTGCCAGCAGACAGGACACCTCCTACGAGCAGTACTTC. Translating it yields CASRQDTSYEQYF.

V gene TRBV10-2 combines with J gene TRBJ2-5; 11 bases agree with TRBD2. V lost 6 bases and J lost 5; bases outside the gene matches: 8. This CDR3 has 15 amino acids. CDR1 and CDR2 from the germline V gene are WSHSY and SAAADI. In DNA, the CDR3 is TGCGCCAGCAGGGAATTAGCGGGGGGGTTGGAGACCCAGTACTTC. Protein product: CASRELAGGLETQYF.

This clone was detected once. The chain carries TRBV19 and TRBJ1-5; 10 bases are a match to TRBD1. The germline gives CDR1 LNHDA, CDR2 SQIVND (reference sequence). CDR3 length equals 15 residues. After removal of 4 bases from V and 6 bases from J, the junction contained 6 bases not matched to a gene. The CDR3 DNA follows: TGTGCCAGTAGTACCGGGGACAGGGGCAGTCAGCCCCAGCATTTT. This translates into CASSTGDRGSQPQHF.

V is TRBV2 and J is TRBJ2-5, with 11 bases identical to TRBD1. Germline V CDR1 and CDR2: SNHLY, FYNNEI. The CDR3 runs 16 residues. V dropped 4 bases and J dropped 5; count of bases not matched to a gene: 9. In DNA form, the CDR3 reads TGTGCCAGCAGTGTTCCGGACAGGGGGCTTTGGGAGACCCAGTACTTC. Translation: CASSVPDRGLWETQYF.

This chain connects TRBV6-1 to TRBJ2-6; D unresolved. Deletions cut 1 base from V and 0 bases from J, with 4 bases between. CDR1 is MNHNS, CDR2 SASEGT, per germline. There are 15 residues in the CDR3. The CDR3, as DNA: TGTGCCAGCAGTGAAGTCGGCTCTGGGGCCAACGTCCTGACTTTC. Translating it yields CASSEVGSGANVLTF.

DNA of the CDR3: TGTGCCACCAGTGAGGCGGTGGGCACAGATACGCAGTATTTT. It codes for CATSEAVGTDTQYF. The V and J genes are TRBV24-1 and TRBJ2-3; D unresolved. Deletions cut 4 bases from V and 1 base from J, with 8 bases between. The germline CDR1 and CDR2 sequences are KGHDR and SFDVKD. The CDR3 has 14 amino acids.